This T cell receptor (beta chain) was sequenced during a study of cytomegalovirus exposure and HLA in healthy donors. Looking at the study overall: One earlier analysis, a look at approximately 190 million T cells, found about 110 million unique TCR beta sequences. Findings and caveats of the study: In a later analysis, a genetic analysis reported fewer productive-TCR N-insertions in an Asian-associated ancestry cluster than the cohort average. Most TCR sequences were seen very rarely across donors, but some public TCRs occurred in many.

CDR1 is SGHRS and CDR2 is YFSETQ in the germline V gene. Trimming shortened V by 4 bases and J by 8 bases, and 19 bases separated the two germline ends. The CDR3 consists of 15 residues. As to this clone: Its cognate antigen is unknown.

The PCR used 60 Vbeta and 13 Jbeta primers. Profiling relied on immunoSEQ multiplex PCR, and the TCRdb table lists in-frame clones only, not all of them. Of approximately 86,000 clones in the sample, about two thirds were seen once. The chain uses TRBV5-1 and TRBJ2-1, with a tentative D call TRBD1 (5 bases). The specimen sequenced was PBMCs. The receptor was derived from a man in his 60s in good health and CMV-seronegative. As DNA, the CDR3 is TGCGCCAGCAGCCCCGAGCCGACAGTCCTCCATGAGCAGTTCTTC. It is translated as CASSPEPTVLHEQFF. The complete variable domain, with remaining parts taken from reference TRBV5-1 and TRBJ2-1, reads KAGVTQTPRYLIKTRGQQVTLSCSPISGHRSVSWYQQTPGQGLQFLFEYFSETQRNKGNFPGRFSGRQFSNSRSEMNVSTLELGDSALYLCASSPEPTVLHEQFFGPGTRLTVL.